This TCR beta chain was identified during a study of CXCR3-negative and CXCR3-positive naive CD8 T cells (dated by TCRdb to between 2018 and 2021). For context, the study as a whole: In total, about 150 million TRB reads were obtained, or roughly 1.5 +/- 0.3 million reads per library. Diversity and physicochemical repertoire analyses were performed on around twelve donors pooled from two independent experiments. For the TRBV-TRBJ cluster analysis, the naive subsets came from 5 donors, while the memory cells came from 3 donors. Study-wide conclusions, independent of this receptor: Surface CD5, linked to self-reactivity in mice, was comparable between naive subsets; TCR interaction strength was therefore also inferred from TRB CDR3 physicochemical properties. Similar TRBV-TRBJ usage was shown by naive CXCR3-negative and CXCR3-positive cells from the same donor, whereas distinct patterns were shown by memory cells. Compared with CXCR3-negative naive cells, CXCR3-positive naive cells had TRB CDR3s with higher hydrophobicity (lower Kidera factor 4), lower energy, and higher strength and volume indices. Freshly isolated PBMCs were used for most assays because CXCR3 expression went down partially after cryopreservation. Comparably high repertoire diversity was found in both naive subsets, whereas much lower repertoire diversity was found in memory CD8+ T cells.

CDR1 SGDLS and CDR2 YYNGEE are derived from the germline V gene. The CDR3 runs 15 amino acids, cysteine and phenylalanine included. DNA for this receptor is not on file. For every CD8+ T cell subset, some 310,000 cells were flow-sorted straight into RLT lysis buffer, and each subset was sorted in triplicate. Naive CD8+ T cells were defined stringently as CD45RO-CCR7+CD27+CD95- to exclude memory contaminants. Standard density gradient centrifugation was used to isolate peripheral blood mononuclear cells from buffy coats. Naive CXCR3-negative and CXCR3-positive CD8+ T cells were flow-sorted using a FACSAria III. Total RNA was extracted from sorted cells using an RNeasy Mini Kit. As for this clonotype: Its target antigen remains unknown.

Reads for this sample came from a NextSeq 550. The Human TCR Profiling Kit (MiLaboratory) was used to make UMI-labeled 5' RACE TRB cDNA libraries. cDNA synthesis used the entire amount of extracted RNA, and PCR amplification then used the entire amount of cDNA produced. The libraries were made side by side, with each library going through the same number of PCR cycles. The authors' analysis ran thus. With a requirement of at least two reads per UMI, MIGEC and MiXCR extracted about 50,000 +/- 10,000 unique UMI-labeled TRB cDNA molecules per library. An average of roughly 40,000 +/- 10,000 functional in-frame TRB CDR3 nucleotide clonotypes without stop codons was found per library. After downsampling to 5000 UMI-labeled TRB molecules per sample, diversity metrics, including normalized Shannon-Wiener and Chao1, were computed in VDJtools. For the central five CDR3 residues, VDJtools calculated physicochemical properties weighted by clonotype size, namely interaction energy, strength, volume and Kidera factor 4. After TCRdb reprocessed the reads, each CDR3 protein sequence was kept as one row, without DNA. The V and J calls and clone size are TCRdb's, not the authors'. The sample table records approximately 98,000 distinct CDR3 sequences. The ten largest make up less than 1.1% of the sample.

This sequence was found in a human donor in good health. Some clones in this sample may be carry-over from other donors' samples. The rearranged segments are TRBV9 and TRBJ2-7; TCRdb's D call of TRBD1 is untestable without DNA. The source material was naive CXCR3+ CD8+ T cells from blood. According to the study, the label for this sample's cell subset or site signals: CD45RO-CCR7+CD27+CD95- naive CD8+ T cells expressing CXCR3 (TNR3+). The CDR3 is CASSYIGTGSDEQYF.